The 14 T cell receptor beta chains given below trace back to one sample, sequenced in a study of T cells after yellow fever vaccination. TCRdb re-called the 5' RACE reads through MiXCR, storing one row per CDR3 protein. The sample contains 100,000 to 150,000 distinct CDR3 sequences, approximately 9% of which appear only once. Specimen: CD8+ T cells sorted from PBMCs, collected on the day of the yellow fever booster vaccination. Every receptor here comes from a man in his late teens or twenties who received the YFV17D yellow fever vaccine.

This clonotype showed up many times. The rearrangement uses TRBV11-2 and TRBJ2-7, with TRBD2 matching over 7 bases. This CDR3 comprises 14 residues. The germline V gene has CDR1 SGHAT and CDR2 FQNNGV. Germline trimming cut 1 base from V and 2 bases from J; bases unmatched to any gene: 2. The CDR3 DNA reads as TGTGCCAGCAGCTTAGGGACTAGTGCCTACGAGCAGTACTTC. Protein: CASSLGTSAYEQYF.

This clonotype was counted at least ten times. The rearrangement links TRBV7-8 to TRBJ1-1; no definite D call. Germline V gene sequence: CDR1 SGHVS, CDR2 FQNEAQ. The CDR3 contains 12 residues. V gave up 3 bases and J gave up 1 base, with 3 bases separating them. The CDR3 DNA reads TGTGCCAGCAGCTTCGGGAACACTGAAGCTTTCTTT. Protein: CASSFGNTEAFF.

This clonotype was counted only a few times. The genes are TRBV7-2 and TRBJ2-2; D gene ambiguous. This CDR3 comprises 14 residues. The germline CDR1 and CDR2 sequences are SGHTA and FQGNSA. Trimming pared 6 bases from V and 0 bases from J, leaving 8 bases between. The CDR3 is CASSTLANTGELFF. CDR3 sequence (DNA): TGTGCCAGCAGTACCCTCGCGAACACCGGGGAGCTGTTTTTT.

This chain uses TRBV5-1 with TRBJ2-3; perhaps TRBD1 as D (6 bases). CDR3 length: 16 residues. The V end lost 0 bases, the J end lost 4 bases, and 15 bases lay between the germline ends. Germline V CDR1 and CDR2: SGHRS, YFSETQ. Here the CDR3 reads CASSLALTGSADTQYF. CDR3 coding DNA: TGCGCCAGCAGCTTGGCTCTTACAGGGTCCGCAGATACGCAGTATTTT. The full variable domain, rest sourced from reference TRBV5-1 and TRBJ2-3, is KAGVTQTPRYLIKTRGQQVTLSCSPISGHRSVSWYQQTPGQGLQFLFEYFSETQRNKGNFPGRFSGRQFSNSRSEMNVSTLELGDSALYLCASSLALTGSADTQYFGPGTRLTVL.

The V and J genes are TRBV29-1 and TRBJ1-1; D is undetermined. V was pared by 1 base and J by 10 bases, with 7 bases between. This CDR3 comprises 10 residues. The germline V gene has CDR1 SQVTM and CDR2 ANQGSEA. The CDR3 loop is CSVEGTLAFF. In DNA form, the CDR3 reads TGCAGCGTTGAAGGGACCTTAGCTTTCTTT.

This chain joins TRBV4-2 and TRBJ1-4; D is uncertain. The CDR3 spans 13 residues. V was cut by 1 base and J by 5 bases, with 5 bases left in between. From germline, CDR1 is LGHNA and CDR2 YNFKEQ. The CDR3: CASSQGVNEKLFF. The CDR3 DNA follows: TGTGCCAGCAGCCAAGGAGTGAATGAAAAACTGTTTTTT.

This clonotype has just a few counts. The V and J genes are TRBV27 and TRBJ1-1, with D perhaps TRBD1 (6 bases). In germline, CDR1 is MNHEY, CDR2 SMNVEV (reference sequence). The CDR3 totals 14 residues. Trimming shortened V by 0 bases and J by 6 bases, and 11 bases separated the two germline ends. The CDR3 loop reads CASSLSGGRAEAFF. The CDR3 nucleotides are TGTGCCAGCAGTTTATCTGGGGGGCGAGCTGAAGCTTTCTTT.

This clonotype was observed a few times. The DNA of the CDR3 is TGCAGTGCTAGAGATCCCCTTATCGGCGATGAGCAGTTCTTC. Translating it yields CSARDPLIGDEQFF. The chain employs TRBV20-1 and TRBJ2-1; no reliable D call. The V end was cut by 0 bases, the J end by 8 bases, with 14 bases between. Per germline, CDR1 DFQATT and CDR2 SNEGSKA (reference sequence). The CDR3 spans 14 residues.

The chain recombines TRBV27 with TRBJ1-6, with TRBD1 as a possible D gene (5 bases). The V end was cut by 6 bases, the J end by 7 bases, with 13 bases between. The CDR3 length is 14 residues. The V gene's germline CDR1 is MNHEY and CDR2 SMNVEV (reference sequence). The chain's CDR3 is CASSPAWGNSPLHF. CDR3 DNA sequence: TGTGCCAGCAGCCCAGCCTGGGGGAATTCACCCCTCCACTTT.

There are many counts of this clonotype. The chain links TRBV5-1 to TRBJ2-7; 9 bases fit TRBD1. The germline CDR1 and CDR2 sequences are SGHRS and YFSETQ. With 4 bases clipped from V and 2 bases from J, the junction kept 19 bases outside the gene matches. CDR3 size: 19 residues. CDR3 loop: CASSLWGDRDRILPYEQYF. CDR3 nucleotide sequence: TGCGCCAGCAGCCTGTGGGGGGACAGGGATCGAATATTACCCTACGAGCAGTACTTC.

This clonotype was counted a few times. J is TRBJ2-3 and V is TRBV4-1, with D perhaps matching TRBD2 (6 bases). The V gene lost 0 bases and the J gene lost 0 bases, with 13 bases spanning the gap. Germline assignment: CDR1 MGHRA and CDR2 YSYEKL. This CDR3 is built from 17 residues. CDR3: CASSQDAAGTSTDTQYF. In DNA form, the CDR3 reads TGCGCCAGCAGCCAAGATGCGGCGGGGACTAGCACAGATACGCAGTATTTT.

V and J are TRBV28 and TRBJ2-5, with 15 bases identical to TRBD2. This CDR3 is 17 amino acids long. V was pared by 7 bases and J by 0 bases, with 6 bases of the junction left unmatched. Germline V gene data show CDR1 as MDHEN and CDR2 as SYDVKM. The CDR3 DNA sequence: TGTGCCAGCACCCCGGGACTAGCGGGGGGCGACCAAGAGACCCAGTACTTC. Translation: CASTPGLAGGDQETQYF. Full variable domain (rest looked up from reference TRBV28 and TRBJ2-5): DVKVTQSSRYLVKRTGEKVFLECVQDMDHENMFWYRQDPGLGLRLIYFSYDVKMKEKGDIPEGYSVSREKKERFSLILESASTNQTSMYLCASTPGLAGGDQETQYFGPGTRLLVL.

This chain joins TRBV14 and TRBJ2-2; D gene ambiguous. The V end was cut by 3 bases, the J end by 7 bases, with 6 bases between. The germline CDR1 and CDR2 sequences are SGHDN and FVKESK. The length of the CDR3 is 12 residues. The CDR3 loop reads CASSHFSGELFF. The CDR3 DNA sequence: TGTGCCAGCAGCCACTTTAGCGGGGAGCTGTTTTTT.

There are many counts of this clonotype. V gene TRBV12-3 or TRBV12-4 combines with J gene TRBJ2-3; D is perhaps TRBD1 (6 bases). The CDR3 has 15 residues. V was clipped by 7 bases and J by 6 bases, with 20 bases between them. The CDR3 DNA sequence: TGTGCCAGCATCAATACAGGGTCTGGCGACGATACGCAGTATTTT. Translated, it gives CASINTGSGDDTQYF.